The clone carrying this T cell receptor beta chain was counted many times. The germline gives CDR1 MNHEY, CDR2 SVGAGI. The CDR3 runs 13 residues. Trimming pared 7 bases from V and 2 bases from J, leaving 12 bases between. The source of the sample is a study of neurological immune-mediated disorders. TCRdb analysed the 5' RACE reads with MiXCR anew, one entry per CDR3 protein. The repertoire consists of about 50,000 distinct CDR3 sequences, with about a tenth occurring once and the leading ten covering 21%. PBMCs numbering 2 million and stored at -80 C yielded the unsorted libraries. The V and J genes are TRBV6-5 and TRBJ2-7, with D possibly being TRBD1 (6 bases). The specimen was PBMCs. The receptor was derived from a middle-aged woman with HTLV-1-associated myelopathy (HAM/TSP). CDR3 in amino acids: CASKPYRAYEQYF. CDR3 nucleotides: TGTGCCAGCAAGCCGTACAGGGCCTACGAGCAGTACTTC.